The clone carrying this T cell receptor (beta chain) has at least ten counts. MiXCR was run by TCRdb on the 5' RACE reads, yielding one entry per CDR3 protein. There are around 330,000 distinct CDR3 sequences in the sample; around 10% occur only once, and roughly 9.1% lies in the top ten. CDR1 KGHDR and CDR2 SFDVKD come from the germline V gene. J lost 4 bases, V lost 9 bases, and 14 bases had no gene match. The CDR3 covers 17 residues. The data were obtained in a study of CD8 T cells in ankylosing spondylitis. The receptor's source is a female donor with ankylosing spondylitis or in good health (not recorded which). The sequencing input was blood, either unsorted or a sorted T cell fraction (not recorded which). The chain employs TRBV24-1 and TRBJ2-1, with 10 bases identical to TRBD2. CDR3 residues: CATSSGRAQFTYNEQFF. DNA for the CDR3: TGTGCCACCTCAAGCGGGAGGGCCCAATTTACTTACAATGAGCAGTTCTTC.